This T cell receptor beta chain was obtained from a study of blood T cell repertoires in COVID-19. Germline V gives CDR1 MNHNS, CDR2 SASEGT. With 4 bases clipped from V and 4 bases from J, the junction kept 11 bases outside the gene matches. This CDR3 has 16 amino acids. Repertoires were generated with immunoSEQ multiplex PCR, while TCRdb's copy carries only in-frame clones and drops some. The sample records over 300,000 clones, approximately 90% being singletons. The TCR originated in a woman under 40 with acute COVID-19. This sequence joins TRBV6-1 and TRBJ2-3; 7 bases agree with TRBD2. The material sequenced was PBMCs or T cells enriched from blood (not recorded which). This chain's CDR3 is CASSVYDGGSPDTQYF. The CDR3 DNA is TGTGCCAGCAGTGTCTACGACGGGGGGTCGCCAGATACGCAGTATTTT.